The text below deals with one T cell receptor (beta chain). In the original analysis: Reference gene primer amplification yielded estimated nucleated cell counts. Method: immunoSEQ multiplex PCR; TCRdb's copy keeps in-frame clones and lacks some. V, J and clone size derive from that table, while D and trimming were established from the DNA sequence. The sample holds 350,000 or so clones; roughly nine tenths are singletons and the top ten take roughly 3.9%. The data originate from a study of blood T cell repertoires in COVID-19. CDR3 length equals 15 residues. Germline V gene lookup returns CDR1 LNHNV and CDR2 YYDKDF (reference sequence). The V and J ends lost 4 bases and 5 bases respectively, with 14 bases between them.

The V gene is TRBV15, the J gene TRBJ1-4; D remains ambiguous. The sequence was obtained from an older woman with COVID-19, enrolled during active disease. Sequencing used peripheral blood. CDR3 amino acids: CATSIRPVLNEKLFF. In DNA, the CDR3 is TGTGCCACCAGCATACGCCCGGTCCTAAATGAAAAACTGTTTTTT.